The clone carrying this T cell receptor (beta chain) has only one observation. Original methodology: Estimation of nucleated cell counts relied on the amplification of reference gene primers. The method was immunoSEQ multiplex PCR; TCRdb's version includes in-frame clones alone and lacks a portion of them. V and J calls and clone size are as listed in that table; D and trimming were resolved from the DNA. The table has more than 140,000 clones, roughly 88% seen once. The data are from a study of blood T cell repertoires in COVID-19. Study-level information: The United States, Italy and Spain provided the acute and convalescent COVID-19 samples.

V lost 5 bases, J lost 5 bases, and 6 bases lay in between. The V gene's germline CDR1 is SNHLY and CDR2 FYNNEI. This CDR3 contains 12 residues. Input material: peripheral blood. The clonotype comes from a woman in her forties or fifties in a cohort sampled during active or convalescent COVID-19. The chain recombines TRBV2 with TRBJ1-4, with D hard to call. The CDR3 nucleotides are TGTGCCAGCAGTCGGAGGAATGAAAAACTGTTTTTT. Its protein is CASSRRNEKLFF.